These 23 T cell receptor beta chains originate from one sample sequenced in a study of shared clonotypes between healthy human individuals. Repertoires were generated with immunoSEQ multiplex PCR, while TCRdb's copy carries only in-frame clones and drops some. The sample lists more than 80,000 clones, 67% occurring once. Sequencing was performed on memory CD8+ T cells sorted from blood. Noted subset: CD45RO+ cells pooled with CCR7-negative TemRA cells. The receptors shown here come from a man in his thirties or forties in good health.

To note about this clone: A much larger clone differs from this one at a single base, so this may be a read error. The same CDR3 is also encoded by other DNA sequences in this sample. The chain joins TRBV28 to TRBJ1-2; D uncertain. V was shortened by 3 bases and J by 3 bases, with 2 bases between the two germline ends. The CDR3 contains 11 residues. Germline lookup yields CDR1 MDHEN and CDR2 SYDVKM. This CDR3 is CASSFHYGYTF. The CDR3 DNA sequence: TGTGCCAGCAGTTTCCACTATGGCTACACCTTC.

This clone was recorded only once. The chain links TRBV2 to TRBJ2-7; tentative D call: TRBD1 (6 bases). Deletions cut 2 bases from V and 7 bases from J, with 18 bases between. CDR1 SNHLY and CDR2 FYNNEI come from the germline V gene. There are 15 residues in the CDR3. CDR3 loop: CASSENWDIPGEQYF. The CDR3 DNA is TGTGCCAGCAGTGAAAATTGGGACATTCCGGGAGAGCAGTACTTC.

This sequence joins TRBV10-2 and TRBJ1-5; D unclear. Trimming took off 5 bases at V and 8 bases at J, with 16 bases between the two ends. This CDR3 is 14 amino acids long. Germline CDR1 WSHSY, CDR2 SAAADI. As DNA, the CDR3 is TGCGCCAGCAGTCTTAACGGGGTTGAGGAGCCCCAGCATTTT. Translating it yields CASSLNGVEEPQHF.

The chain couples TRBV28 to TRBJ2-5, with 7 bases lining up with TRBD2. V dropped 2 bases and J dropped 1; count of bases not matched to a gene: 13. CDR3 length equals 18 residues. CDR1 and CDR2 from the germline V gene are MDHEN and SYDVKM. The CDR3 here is CASSLITLAVKGQETQYF. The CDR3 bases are TGTGCCAGCAGTTTAATAACCCTAGCGGTTAAAGGCCAAGAGACCCAGTACTTC.

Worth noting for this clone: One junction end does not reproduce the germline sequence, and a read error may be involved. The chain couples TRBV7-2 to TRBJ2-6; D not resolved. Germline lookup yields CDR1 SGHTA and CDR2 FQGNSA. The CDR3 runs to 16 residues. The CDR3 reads CASSQEPTSGANVLTF. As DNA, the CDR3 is TGCGCCAGCAGCCAAGAACCAACCTCTGGGGCCAACGTCCTGACTTTC.

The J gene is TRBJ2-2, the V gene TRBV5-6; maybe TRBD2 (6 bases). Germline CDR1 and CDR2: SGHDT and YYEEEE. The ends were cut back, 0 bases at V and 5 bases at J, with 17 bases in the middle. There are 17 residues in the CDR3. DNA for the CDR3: TGTGCCAGCAGCTTGGCCGGGCGGGGTATAGTGACCGGGGAGCTGTTTTTT. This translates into CASSLAGRGIVTGELFF.

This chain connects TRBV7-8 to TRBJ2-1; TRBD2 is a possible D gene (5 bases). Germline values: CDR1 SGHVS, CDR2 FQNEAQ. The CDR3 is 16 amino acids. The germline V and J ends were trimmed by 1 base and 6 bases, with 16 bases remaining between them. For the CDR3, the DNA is TGTGCCAGCAGCTTAGGGCGGAGCGGCCCCATCAATGAGCAGTTCTTC. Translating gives CASSLGRSGPINEQFF.

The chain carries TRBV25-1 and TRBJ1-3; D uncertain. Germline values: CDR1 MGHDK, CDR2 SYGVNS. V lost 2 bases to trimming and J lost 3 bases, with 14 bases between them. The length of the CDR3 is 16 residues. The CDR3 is CASSEHDAMSGNTIYF. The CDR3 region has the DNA TGTGCCAGCAGTGAACACGACGCTATGAGTGGAAACACCATATATTTT.

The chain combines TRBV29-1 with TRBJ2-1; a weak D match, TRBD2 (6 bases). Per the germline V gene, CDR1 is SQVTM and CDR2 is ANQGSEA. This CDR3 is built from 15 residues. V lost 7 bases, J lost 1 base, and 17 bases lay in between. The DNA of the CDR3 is TGCAGCGCCGCTGGTAGCGGACCGTCCTACAATGAGCAGTTCTTC. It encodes CSAAGSGPSYNEQFF.

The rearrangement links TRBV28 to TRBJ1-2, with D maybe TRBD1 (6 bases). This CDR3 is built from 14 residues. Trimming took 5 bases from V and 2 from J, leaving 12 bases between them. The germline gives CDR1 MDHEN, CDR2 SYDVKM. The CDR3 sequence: CASSPHTGNYGYTF. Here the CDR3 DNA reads TGTGCCAGCAGTCCGCACACAGGGAACTATGGCTACACCTTC.

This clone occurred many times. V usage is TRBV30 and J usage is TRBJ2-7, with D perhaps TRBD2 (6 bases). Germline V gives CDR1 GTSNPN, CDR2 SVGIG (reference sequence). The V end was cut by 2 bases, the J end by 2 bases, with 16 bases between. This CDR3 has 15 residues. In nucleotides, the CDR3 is TGTGCCTGGAGTACGTCACGGGACTTTCCCTACGAGCAGTACTTC. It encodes CAWSTSRDFPYEQYF. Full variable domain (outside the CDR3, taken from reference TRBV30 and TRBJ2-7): SQTIHQWPATLVQPVGSPLSLECTVEGTSNPNLYWYRQAAGRGLQLLFYSVGIGQISSEVPQNLSASRPQDRQFILSSKKLLLSDSGFYLCAWSTSRDFPYEQYFGPGTRLTVT.

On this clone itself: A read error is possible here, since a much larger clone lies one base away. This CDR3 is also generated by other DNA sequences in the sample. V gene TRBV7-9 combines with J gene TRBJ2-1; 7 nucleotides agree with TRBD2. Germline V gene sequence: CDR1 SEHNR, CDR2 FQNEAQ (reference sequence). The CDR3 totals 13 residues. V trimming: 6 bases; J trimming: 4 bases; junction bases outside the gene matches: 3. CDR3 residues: CASRLADYNEQFF. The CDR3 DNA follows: TGTGCCAGCAGGCTAGCGGATTACAATGAGCAGTTCTTC. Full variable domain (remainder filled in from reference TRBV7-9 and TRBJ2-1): DTGVSQNPRHKITKRGQNVTFRCDPISEHNRLYWYRQTLGQGPEFLTYFQNEAQLEKSRLLSDRFSAERPKGSFSTLEIQRTEQGDSAMYLCASRLADYNEQFFGPGTRLTVL.

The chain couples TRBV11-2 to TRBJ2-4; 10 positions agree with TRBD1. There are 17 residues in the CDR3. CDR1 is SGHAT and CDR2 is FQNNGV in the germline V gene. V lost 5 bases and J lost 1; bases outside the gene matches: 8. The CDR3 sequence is CASSHYRQGAAKNIQYF. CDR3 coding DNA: TGTGCCAGCAGCCACTACCGACAGGGGGCGGCCAAAAACATTCAGTACTTC.

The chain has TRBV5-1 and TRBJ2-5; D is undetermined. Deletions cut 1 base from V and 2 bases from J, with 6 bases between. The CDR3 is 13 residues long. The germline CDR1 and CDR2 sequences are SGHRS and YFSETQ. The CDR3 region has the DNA TGCGCCAGCAGCTTGACGCCACAAGAGACCCAGTACTTC. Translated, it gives CASSLTPQETQYF.

This CDR3 reads CASSSGAGLTYEQYF. CDR3 coding DNA: TGTGCCAGTAGTAGCGGTGCAGGCCTAACCTACGAGCAGTACTTC. The chain combines TRBV19 with TRBJ2-7; the D is unclear. Germline CDR1 is LNHDA and CDR2 is SQIVND (reference sequence). The CDR3 is 15 amino acids. V dropped 4 bases and J dropped 2 bases, with 15 bases sitting between them.

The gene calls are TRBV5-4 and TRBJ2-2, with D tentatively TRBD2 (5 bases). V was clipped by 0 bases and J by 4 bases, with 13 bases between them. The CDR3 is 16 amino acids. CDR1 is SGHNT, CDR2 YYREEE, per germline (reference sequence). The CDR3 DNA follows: TGTGCCAGCAGCTTGGAAGCCAACCGGGGCACCGGGGAGCTGTTTTTT. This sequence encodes CASSLEANRGTGELFF.

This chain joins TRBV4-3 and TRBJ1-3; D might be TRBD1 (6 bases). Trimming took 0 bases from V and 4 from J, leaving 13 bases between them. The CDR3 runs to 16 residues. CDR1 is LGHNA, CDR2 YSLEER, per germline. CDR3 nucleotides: TGCGCCAGCAGCCAAGATGGGGGGGCGGCAGGAAACACCATATATTTT. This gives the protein CASSQDGGAAGNTIYF.

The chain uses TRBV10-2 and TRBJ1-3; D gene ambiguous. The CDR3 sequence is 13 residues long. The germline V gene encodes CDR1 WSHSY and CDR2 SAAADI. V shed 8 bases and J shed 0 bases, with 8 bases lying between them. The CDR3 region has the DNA TGCGCCAGCTCGACCGTCTCTGGAAACACCATATATTTT. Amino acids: CASSTVSGNTIYF.

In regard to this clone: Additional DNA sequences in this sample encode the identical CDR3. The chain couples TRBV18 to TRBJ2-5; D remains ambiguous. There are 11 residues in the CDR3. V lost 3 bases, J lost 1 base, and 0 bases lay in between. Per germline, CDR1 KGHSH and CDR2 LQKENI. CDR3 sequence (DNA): TGTGCCAGCTCACCCCAAGAGACCCAGTACTTC. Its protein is CASSPQETQYF.

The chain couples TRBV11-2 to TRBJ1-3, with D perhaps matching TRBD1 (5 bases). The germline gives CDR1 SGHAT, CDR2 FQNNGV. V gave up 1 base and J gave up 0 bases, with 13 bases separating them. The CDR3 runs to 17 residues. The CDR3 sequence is CASSLVYWDVSGNTIYF. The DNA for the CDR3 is TGTGCCAGCAGCTTAGTTTACTGGGACGTCTCTGGAAACACCATATATTTT.

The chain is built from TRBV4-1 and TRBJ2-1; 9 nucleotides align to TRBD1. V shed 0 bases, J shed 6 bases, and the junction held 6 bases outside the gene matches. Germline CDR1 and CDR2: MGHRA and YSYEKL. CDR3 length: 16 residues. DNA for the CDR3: TGCGCCAGCAGCCAAGAAGAGGGGGACAGGGTCAATGAGCAGTTCTTC. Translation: CASSQEEGDRVNEQFF.

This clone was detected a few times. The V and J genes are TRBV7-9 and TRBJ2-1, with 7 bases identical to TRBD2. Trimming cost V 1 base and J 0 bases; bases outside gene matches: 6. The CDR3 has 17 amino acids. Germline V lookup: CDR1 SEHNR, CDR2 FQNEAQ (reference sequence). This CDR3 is CASSLGLAGVSYNEQFF. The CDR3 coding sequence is TGTGCCAGCAGCTTAGGTTTAGCGGGCGTCTCCTACAATGAGCAGTTCTTC.

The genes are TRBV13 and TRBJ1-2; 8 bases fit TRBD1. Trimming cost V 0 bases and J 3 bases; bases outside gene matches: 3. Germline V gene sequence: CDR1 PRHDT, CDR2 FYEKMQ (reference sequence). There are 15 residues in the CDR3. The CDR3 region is CASSLGGQVYYGYTF. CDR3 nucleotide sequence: TGTGCCAGCAGCTTAGGGGGACAGGTGTACTATGGCTACACCTTC. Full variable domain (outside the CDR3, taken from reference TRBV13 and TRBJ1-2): AAGVIQSPRHLIKEKRETATLKCYPIPRHDTVYWYQQGPGQDPQFLISFYEKMQSDKGSIPDRFSAQQFSDYHSELNMSSLELGDSALYFCASSLGGQVYYGYTFGSGTRLTVV.